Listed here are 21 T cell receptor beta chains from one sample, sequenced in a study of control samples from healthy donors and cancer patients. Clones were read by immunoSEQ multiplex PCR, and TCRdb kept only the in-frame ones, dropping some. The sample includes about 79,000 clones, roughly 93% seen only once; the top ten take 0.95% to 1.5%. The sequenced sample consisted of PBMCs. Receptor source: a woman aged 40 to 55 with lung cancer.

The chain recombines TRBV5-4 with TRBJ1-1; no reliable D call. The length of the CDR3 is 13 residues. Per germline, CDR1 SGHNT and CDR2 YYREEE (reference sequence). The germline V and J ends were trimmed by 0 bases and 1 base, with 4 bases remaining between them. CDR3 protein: CASSLERNTEAFF. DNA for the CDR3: TGTGCCAGCAGCTTGGAACGGAACACTGAAGCTTTCTTT.

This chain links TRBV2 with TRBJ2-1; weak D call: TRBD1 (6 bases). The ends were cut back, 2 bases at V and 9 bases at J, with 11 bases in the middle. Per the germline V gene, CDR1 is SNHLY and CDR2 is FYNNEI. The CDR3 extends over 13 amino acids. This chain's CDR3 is CASSEYRVGEQFF. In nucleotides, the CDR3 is TGTGCCAGCAGTGAATACAGGGTTGGTGAGCAGTTCTTC.

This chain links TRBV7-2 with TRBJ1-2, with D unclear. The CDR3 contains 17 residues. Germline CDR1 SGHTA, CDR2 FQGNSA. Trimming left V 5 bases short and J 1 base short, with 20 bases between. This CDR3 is CASSTEDKQLHNYGYTF. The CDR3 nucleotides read TGTGCCAGCAGCACAGAAGACAAGCAGCTCCATAACTATGGCTACACCTTC.

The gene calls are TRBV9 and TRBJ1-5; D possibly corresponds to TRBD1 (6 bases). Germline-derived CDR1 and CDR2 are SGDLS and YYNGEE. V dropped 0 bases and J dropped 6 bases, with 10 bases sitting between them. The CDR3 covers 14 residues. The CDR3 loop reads CASSVGRGGQPQHF. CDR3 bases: TGTGCCAGCAGCGTAGGCAGGGGCGGTCAGCCCCAGCATTTT.

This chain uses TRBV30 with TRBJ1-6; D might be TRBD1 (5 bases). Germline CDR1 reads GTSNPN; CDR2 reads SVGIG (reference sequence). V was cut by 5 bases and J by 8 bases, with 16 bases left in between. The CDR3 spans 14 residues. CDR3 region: CAWSLTRDDSPLHF. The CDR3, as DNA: TGTGCCTGGTCCCTGACCAGGGATGATTCACCCCTCCACTTT. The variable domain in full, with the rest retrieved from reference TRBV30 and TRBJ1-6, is SQTIHQWPATLVQPVGSPLSLECTVEGTSNPNLYWYRQAAGRGLQLLFYSVGIGQISSEVPQNLSASRPQDRQFILSSKKLLLSDSGFYLCAWSLTRDDSPLHFGNGTRLTVT.

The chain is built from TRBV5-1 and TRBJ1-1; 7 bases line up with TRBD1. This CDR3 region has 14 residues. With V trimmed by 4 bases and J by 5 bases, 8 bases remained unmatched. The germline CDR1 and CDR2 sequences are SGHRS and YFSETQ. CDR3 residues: CASSGNRGGTEAFF. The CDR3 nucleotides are TGCGCCAGCAGCGGCAACAGGGGAGGGACTGAAGCTTTCTTT. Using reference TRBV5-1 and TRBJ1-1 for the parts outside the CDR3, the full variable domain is KAGVTQTPRYLIKTRGQQVTLSCSPISGHRSVSWYQQTPGQGLQFLFEYFSETQRNKGNFPGRFSGRQFSNSRSEMNVSTLELGDSALYLCASSGNRGGTEAFFGQGTRLTVV.

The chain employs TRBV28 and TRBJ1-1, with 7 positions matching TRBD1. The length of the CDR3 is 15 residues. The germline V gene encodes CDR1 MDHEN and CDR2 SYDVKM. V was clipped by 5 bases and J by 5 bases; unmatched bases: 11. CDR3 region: CASSLRGGRGTEAFF. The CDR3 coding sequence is TGTGCCAGCAGTCTCAGGGGGGGGCGGGGTACTGAAGCTTTCTTT.

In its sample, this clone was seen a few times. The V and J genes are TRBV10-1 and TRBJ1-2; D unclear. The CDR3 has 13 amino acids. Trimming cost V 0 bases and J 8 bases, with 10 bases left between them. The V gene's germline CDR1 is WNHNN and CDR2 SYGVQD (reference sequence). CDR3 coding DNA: TGCGCCAGCAGTGAGTCAAAAACCGGAGGCTACACCTTC. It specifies CASSESKTGGYTF.

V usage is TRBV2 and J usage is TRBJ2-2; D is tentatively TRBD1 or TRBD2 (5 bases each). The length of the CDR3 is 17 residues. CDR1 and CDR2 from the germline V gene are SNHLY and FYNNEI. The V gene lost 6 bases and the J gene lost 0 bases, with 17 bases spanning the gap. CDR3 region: CASSLTDYFPNTGELFF. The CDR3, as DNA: TGTGCCAGCAGCCTGACAGACTATTTCCCGAACACCGGGGAGCTGTTTTTT.

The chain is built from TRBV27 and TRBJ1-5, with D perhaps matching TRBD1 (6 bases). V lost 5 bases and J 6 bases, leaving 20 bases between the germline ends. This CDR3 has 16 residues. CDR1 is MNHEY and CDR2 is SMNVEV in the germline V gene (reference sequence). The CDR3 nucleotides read TGTGCCAGCAGTGAGTGGGGGCAGGGAGGCGGTCAGCCCCAGCATTTT. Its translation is CASSEWGQGGGQPQHF.

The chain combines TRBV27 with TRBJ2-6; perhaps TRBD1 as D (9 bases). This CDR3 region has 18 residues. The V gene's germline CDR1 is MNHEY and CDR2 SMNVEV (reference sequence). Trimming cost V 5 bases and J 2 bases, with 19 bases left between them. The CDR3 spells CASSIAGTGQAGANVLTF. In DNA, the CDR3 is TGTGCCAGCAGTATAGCGGGGACAGGGCAAGCTGGGGCCAACGTCCTGACTTTC.

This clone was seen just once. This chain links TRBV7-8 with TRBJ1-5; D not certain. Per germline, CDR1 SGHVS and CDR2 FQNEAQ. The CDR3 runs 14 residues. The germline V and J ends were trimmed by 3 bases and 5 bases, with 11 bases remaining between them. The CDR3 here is CASSLGASHQPQHF. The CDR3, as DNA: TGTGCCAGCAGCTTGGGAGCGAGTCATCAGCCCCAGCATTTT.

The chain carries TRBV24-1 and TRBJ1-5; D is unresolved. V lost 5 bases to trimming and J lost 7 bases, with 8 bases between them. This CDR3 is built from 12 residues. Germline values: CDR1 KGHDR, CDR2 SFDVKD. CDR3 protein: CATSALGQPQHF. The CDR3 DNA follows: TGTGCCACCAGTGCCTTGGGGCAGCCCCAGCATTTT.

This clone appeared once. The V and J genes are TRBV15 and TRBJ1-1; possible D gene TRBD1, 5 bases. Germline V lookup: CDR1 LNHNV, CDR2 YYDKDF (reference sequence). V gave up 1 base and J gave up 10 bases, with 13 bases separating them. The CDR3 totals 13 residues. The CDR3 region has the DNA TGTGCCACCAGCAGAGTGGTCCCGGGGGTAGCTTTCTTT. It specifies CATSRVVPGVAFF.

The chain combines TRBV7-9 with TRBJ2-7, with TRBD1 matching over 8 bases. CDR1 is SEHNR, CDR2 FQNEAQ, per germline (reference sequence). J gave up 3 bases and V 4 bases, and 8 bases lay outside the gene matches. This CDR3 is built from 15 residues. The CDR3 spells CASSSPGQGNYEQYF. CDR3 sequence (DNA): TGTGCCAGCAGCTCCCCTGGACAGGGCAACTACGAGCAGTACTTC.

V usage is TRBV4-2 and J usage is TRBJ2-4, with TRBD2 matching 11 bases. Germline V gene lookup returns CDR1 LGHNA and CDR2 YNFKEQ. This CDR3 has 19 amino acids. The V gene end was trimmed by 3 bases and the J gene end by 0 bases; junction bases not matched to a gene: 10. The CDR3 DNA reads TGTGCCAGCAGCCACGAACTAGCGGGGGAAGCATTAGCCAAAAACATTCAGTACTTC. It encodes CASSHELAGEALAKNIQYF.

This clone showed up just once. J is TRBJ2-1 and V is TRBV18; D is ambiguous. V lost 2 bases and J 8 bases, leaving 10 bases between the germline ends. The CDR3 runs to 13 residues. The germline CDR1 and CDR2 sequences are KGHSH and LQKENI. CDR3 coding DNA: TGTGCCAGCTCACCAACTTTGGCGGATGAGCAGTTCTTC. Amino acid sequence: CASSPTLADEQFF.

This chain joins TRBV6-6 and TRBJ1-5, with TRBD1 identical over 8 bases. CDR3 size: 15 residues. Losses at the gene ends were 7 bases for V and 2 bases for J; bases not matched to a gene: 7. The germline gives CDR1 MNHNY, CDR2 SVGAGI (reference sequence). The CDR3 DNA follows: TGTGCCAGCATGGGGGACAGGCCCCGCAATCAGCCCCAGCATTTT. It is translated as CASMGDRPRNQPQHF.

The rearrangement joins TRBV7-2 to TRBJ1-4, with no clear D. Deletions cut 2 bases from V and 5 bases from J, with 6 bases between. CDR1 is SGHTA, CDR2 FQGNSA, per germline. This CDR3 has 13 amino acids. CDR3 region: CASSLFPNEKLFF. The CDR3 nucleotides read TGTGCCAGCAGCTTATTTCCGAATGAAAAACTGTTTTTT.

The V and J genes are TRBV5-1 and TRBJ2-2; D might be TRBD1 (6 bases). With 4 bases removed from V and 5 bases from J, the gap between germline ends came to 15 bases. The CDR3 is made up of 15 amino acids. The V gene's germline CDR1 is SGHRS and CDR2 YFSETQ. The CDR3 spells CASSLWGQGTGELFF. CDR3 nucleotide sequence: TGCGCCAGCAGCCTTTGGGGGCAAGGGACCGGGGAGCTGTTTTTT. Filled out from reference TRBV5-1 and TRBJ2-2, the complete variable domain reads KAGVTQTPRYLIKTRGQQVTLSCSPISGHRSVSWYQQTPGQGLQFLFEYFSETQRNKGNFPGRFSGRQFSNSRSEMNVSTLELGDSALYLCASSLWGQGTGELFFGEGSRLTVL.

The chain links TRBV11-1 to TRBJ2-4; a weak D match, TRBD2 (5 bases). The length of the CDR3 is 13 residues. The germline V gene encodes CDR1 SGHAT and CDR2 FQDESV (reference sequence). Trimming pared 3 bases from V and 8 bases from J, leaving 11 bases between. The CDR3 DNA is TGTGCCAGCAGCTTCTGGAAGGGAGACATTCAGTACTTC. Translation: CASSFWKGDIQYF.